These 21 T cell receptor beta chains were sequenced from one sample in a study of blood T cell repertoires in COVID-19. This table comes from immunoSEQ multiplex PCR, and its TCRdb copy is limited to in-frame clones, with some not included. The sample records tens of thousands of clones, 85% being singletons. Specimen: peripheral blood. These receptors all come from a human donor in a cohort sampled during active COVID-19.

The chain joins TRBV9 to TRBJ2-7; 8 nucleotides line up with TRBD1. The V gene end was trimmed by 3 bases and the J gene end by 6 bases; junction bases not matched to a gene: 11. From germline, CDR1 is SGDLS and CDR2 YYNGEE. There are 15 residues in the CDR3. As DNA, the CDR3 is TGTGCCAGCAGCGCGATGGACAGGGTACAGGGCGAGCAGTACTTC. Its protein is CASSAMDRVQGEQYF.

J is TRBJ1-4 and V is TRBV10-3; D not resolved. V dropped 6 bases and J dropped 8 bases, with 13 bases sitting between them. The CDR3 is 13 residues long. CDR1 is ENHRY, CDR2 SYGVKD, per germline. CDR3: CAIRTEGGEKLFF. The CDR3 nucleotides read TGTGCCATCAGGACGGAGGGCGGCGAAAAACTGTTTTTT.

The chain employs TRBV2 and TRBJ2-1, with D uncertain. Per the germline V gene, CDR1 is SNHLY and CDR2 is FYNNEI. The V end lost 4 bases, the J end lost 5 bases, and 12 bases lay between the germline ends. The CDR3 loop spans 14 amino acids. The CDR3 loop reads CASSVEATNNEQFF. CDR3 in DNA: TGTGCCAGCAGTGTAGAGGCTACCAACAATGAGCAGTTCTTC. Full variable domain (missing parts from reference TRBV2 and TRBJ2-1): EPEVTQTPSHQVTQMGQEVILRCVPISNHLYFYWYRQILGQKVEFLVSFYNNEISEKSEIFDDQFSVERPDGSNFTLKIRSTKLEDSAMYFCASSVEATNNEQFFGPGTRLTVL.

A single count supports this clone. The chain uses TRBV15 and TRBJ2-2; D remains ambiguous. Trimming shortened V by 0 bases and J by 7 bases, and 6 bases separated the two germline ends. Looked up from germline, CDR1 is LNHNV and CDR2 is YYDKDF (reference sequence). This CDR3 has 13 residues. This CDR3 reads CATSREPGGELFF. The CDR3 DNA sequence: TGTGCCACCAGCAGAGAACCCGGCGGGGAGCTGTTTTTT.

V and J are TRBV4-3 and TRBJ1-6; D possibly corresponds to TRBD1 (5 bases). This CDR3 contains 16 residues. V lost 0 bases and J 1 base, leaving 7 bases between the germline ends. The V gene's germline CDR1 is LGHNA and CDR2 YSLEER. The CDR3 nucleotides read TGCGCCAGCAGCCAAGAGCGGGGGTCCTATAATTCACCCCTCCACTTT. Translated: CASSQERGSYNSPLHF.

The chain couples TRBV5-4 to TRBJ1-4; D not resolved. The V and J ends lost 4 bases and 8 bases respectively, with 15 bases between them. The CDR3 loop spans 14 amino acids. CDR1 is SGHNT and CDR2 is YYREEE in the germline V gene (reference sequence). CDR3 loop: CASSGRGSGEKLFF. The CDR3 DNA is TGTGCCAGCAGCGGACGGGGTTCCGGAGAAAAACTGTTTTTT. Using reference TRBV5-4 and TRBJ1-4 for the parts outside the CDR3, the full variable domain is ETGVTQSPTHLIKTRGQQVTLRCSSQSGHNTVSWYQQALGQGPQFIFQYYREEENGRGNFPPRFSGLQFPNYSSELNVNALELDDSALYLCASSGRGSGEKLFFGSGTQLSVL.

This sequence joins TRBV23-1 and TRBJ2-5; 7 positions match TRBD1. TRBV23-1 is an ORF, and what it does is uncertain. CDR3 length equals 15 residues. Losses at the gene ends were 0 bases for V and 3 bases for J; bases not matched to a gene: 4. CDR3 sequence reads: CASSQSGTDKETQYF. CDR3 DNA sequence: TGCGCCAGCAGTCAATCCGGGACAGATAAAGAGACCCAGTACTTC.

The J gene is TRBJ2-5, the V gene TRBV5-1, with D perhaps matching TRBD1 (5 bases). V was clipped by 3 bases and J by 5 bases, with 11 bases between them. Germline CDR1 and CDR2: SGHRS and YFSETQ. The CDR3 spans 13 residues. For the CDR3, the DNA is TGCGCCAGCAGCTGGGGCGGTGGGGAGACCCAGTACTTC. Encoded protein: CASSWGGGETQYF.

This clone was counted once. The chain joins TRBV29-1 to TRBJ2-1; 8 nucleotides agree with TRBD1. This CDR3 is 11 amino acids long. Germline assignment: CDR1 SQVTM and CDR2 ANQGSEA. The CDR3 reads CSLGQGDEQFF. The CDR3 region has the DNA TGCAGTCTCGGACAGGGCGATGAGCAGTTCTTC.

This clone has a handful of counts. CDR3 amino acids: CASKTAGNTIYF. The CDR3 region has the DNA TGTGCCAGCAAGACAGCCGGAAACACCATATATTTT. The chain is built from TRBV6-5 and TRBJ1-3; possible D gene TRBD1, 5 bases. The germline V gene has CDR1 MNHEY and CDR2 SVGAGI. CDR3 length: 12 residues. The V gene lost 7 bases and the J gene lost 4 bases, with 8 bases spanning the gap.

This chain connects TRBV2 to TRBJ2-7; D may be TRBD1 (6 bases). This CDR3 contains 14 residues. Germline V gene lookup returns CDR1 SNHLY and CDR2 FYNNEI. V shed 5 bases and J shed 0 bases, with 11 bases lying between them. CDR3 bases: TGTGCCAGCAGTCCCGGACAGTCCTCCTACGAGCAGTACTTC. Translation gives CASSPGQSSYEQYF.

This chain connects TRBV5-1 to TRBJ2-2, with TRBD2 matching over 13 bases. This CDR3 has 16 residues. V shed 4 bases, J shed 4 bases, and the junction held 4 bases outside the gene matches. Germline CDR1 and CDR2: SGHRS and YFSETQ. The CDR3: CASSPGTSGITGELFF. CDR3 nucleotides: TGCGCCAGCAGCCCAGGGACTAGCGGGATCACCGGGGAGCTGTTTTTT.

V usage is TRBV4-3 and J usage is TRBJ2-1, with D possibly being TRBD2 (6 bases). CDR3 length: 15 residues. Trimming took 0 bases from V and 9 from J, leaving 15 bases between them. Germline V gives CDR1 LGHNA, CDR2 YSLEER. The CDR3 DNA follows: TGCGCCAGCAGCCAAGACGGTAATATCGGGGGTGAGCAGTTCTTC. Amino acids: CASSQDGNIGGEQFF.

CDR3 in DNA: TGTGCCAGCATGGATTCCAGGGGCGACACCGGGGAGCTGTTTTTT. Amino acid sequence: CASMDSRGDTGELFF. The chain is built from TRBV25-1 and TRBJ2-2, with a weak D call TRBD1 (6 bases). Germline V gene sequence: CDR1 MGHDK, CDR2 SYGVNS. There are 15 residues in the CDR3. V was cut by 7 bases and J by 3 bases, with 15 bases left in between.

The genes are TRBV27 and TRBJ2-2; D gene unclear. This CDR3 region has 14 residues. Germline values: CDR1 MNHEY, CDR2 SMNVEV (reference sequence). Between the trimmed V and J ends, which lost 3 bases and 3 bases, there was a span of 8 bases. CDR3 coding DNA: TGTGCCAGCAGTTTTGGGCAGTACACCGGGGAGCTGTTTTTT. This gives the protein CASSFGQYTGELFF.

The rearrangement uses TRBV18 and TRBJ1-2, with 7 positions matching TRBD1. CDR1 KGHSH and CDR2 LQKENI come from the germline V gene. The CDR3 spans 14 residues. J lost 1 base, V lost 4 bases, and 3 bases had no gene match. The CDR3 DNA reads as TGTGCCAGCTCACAGGGGACAGTTAACTATGGCTACACCTTC. Its translation is CASSQGTVNYGYTF.

The chain links TRBV4-1 to TRBJ2-4; TRBD1 is a possible D gene (6 bases). CDR1 is MGHRA and CDR2 is YSYEKL in the germline V gene. Trimming shortened V by 0 bases and J by 2 bases, and 11 bases separated the two germline ends. CDR3 size: 16 residues. This CDR3 reads CASSQETQGTKNIQYF. CDR3 nucleotide sequence: TGCGCCAGCAGCCAAGAGACCCAGGGGACCAAAAACATTCAGTACTTC.

The chain has TRBV5-4 and TRBJ1-2; 7 nucleotides match TRBD1. Per the germline V gene, CDR1 is SGHNT and CDR2 is YYREEE (reference sequence). Losses at the gene ends were 6 bases for V and 5 bases for J; bases not matched to a gene: 13. This CDR3 region has 15 residues. DNA of the CDR3: TGTGCCAGCACCACCGGACAGGCCCGCCTGTATGGCTACACCTTC. Encoded protein: CASTTGQARLYGYTF.

This clone has more than one count but fewer than ten. The chain uses TRBV28 and TRBJ1-4, with TRBD1 matching over 8 bases. The CDR3 is 16 amino acids. Germline values: CDR1 MDHEN, CDR2 SYDVKM. After removal of 5 bases from V and 5 bases from J, the junction contained 10 bases not matched to a gene. The CDR3 sequence is CASSHQGAGVNEKLFF. CDR3 bases: TGTGCCAGCAGTCATCAGGGGGCCGGGGTAAATGAAAAACTGTTTTTT. Variable domain in full (rest from reference TRBV28 and TRBJ1-4): DVKVTQSSRYLVKRTGEKVFLECVQDMDHENMFWYRQDPGLGLRLIYFSYDVKMKEKGDIPEGYSVSREKKERFSLILESASTNQTSMYLCASSHQGAGVNEKLFFGSGTQLSVL.

The J gene is TRBJ1-3, the V gene TRBV6-5; D not resolved. Trimming left V 5 bases short and J 2 bases short, with 10 bases between. Germline loops: CDR1 MNHEY, CDR2 SVGAGI. The CDR3 runs 14 residues. The CDR3 here is CASSTGGTGNTIYF. CDR3 nucleotide sequence: TGTGCCAGCAGTACCGGAGGAACTGGAAACACCATATATTTT.

This clone was recorded only once. The V call is TRBV5-5, the J call TRBJ1-5; 7 bases match TRBD1. The germline gives CDR1 SGHKS, CDR2 YYEKEE (reference sequence). The CDR3 covers 14 residues. V was pared by 3 bases and J by 2 bases, with 2 bases of the junction left unmatched. CDR3 nucleotide sequence: TGTGCCAGCAGCTCCCAGGGGGGCAATCAGCCCCAGCATTTT. Amino acids: CASSSQGGNQPQHF.